Following are 20 T cell receptor beta chains from one sample sequenced in a study of identical twins. MiXCR was run by TCRdb on the 5' RACE reads, yielding one entry per CDR3 protein. The table has more than 200,000 distinct CDR3 sequences, approximately 9% seen once. The sample was memory (CD45RO+) T cells sorted from blood. The receptors shown here come from a young woman in good health.

This clonotype was seen a few times. Because it lacks the conserved phenylalanine or tryptophan at the end, this CDR3 is likely a read error. Because the CDR3's place on the DNA is in doubt, the DNA is left out and the CDR3 is given as listed by TCRdb. The CDR3 sequence is CASSSHPGQGEV. The gene calls are TRBV5-5 and TRBJ2-4; the table's D call of TRBD1 was not tested on the DNA. CDR1 and CDR2 (germline): SGHKS, YYEKEE (reference sequence). From its first to its last residue, the CDR3 has 12 amino acids.

The chain couples TRBV20-1 to TRBJ2-2, with D perhaps TRBD2 (5 bases). This CDR3 spans 15 amino acids. Germline values: CDR1 DFQATT, CDR2 SNEGSKA (reference sequence). V lost 5 bases and J lost 0, with 13 bases in between. The CDR3 protein is CSAPPRASNTGELFF. As DNA, the CDR3 is TGCAGTGCTCCCCCGAGGGCATCGAACACCGGGGAGCTGTTTTTT.

This chain connects TRBV20-1 to TRBJ1-5; a possible D gene is TRBD1 (5 bases). V shed 0 bases and J shed 2 bases, with 23 bases lying between them. Per the germline V gene, CDR1 is DFQATT and CDR2 is SNEGSKA (reference sequence). CDR3 length: 19 residues. The DNA for the CDR3 is TGCAGTGCTAGAGATGCGAGGGCAGGGTCAATGGATGGCAATCAGCCCCAGCATTTT. As protein: CSARDARAGSMDGNQPQHF.

In its sample, this clonotype was seen a few times. J is TRBJ2-4 and V is TRBV12-3 or TRBV12-4; 12 nucleotides align to TRBD2. The length of the CDR3 is 17 residues. V was pared by 5 bases and J by 2 bases, with 7 bases of the junction left unmatched. The DNA of the CDR3 is TGTGCCAGCAGTGGCTCACTAGCGGGGGGTACCAAAAACATTCAGTACTTC. This gives the protein CASSGSLAGGTKNIQYF.

Regarding this clonotype: Germline and junction disagree at one end, which may indicate a read error. This chain uses TRBV7-8 with TRBJ2-2, with D possibly matching TRBD2 (6 bases). Germline V gives CDR1 SGHVS, CDR2 FQNEAQ. CDR3 length: 14 residues. In nucleotides, the CDR3 is TGTGCCAGCTGCGGGACGGTGAACACCGGGGAGCCGTTTTTT. This sequence encodes CASCGTVNTGEPFF.

This rearrangement joins TRBV6-2 or TRBV6-3 to TRBJ2-1, with 7 positions matching TRBD2. The V segment lost 7 bases and the J segment 10 bases; nucleotides outside the gene matches: 10. CDR1 MNHEY and CDR2 SVGEGT come from the germline V gene. The CDR3 length is 13 residues. In DNA, the CDR3 is TGTGCCAGCACTAAAAGGGCTAGCGGAGAGCAGTTCTTC. It is translated as CASTKRASGEQFF.

The chain combines TRBV6-5 with TRBJ2-2; 10 bases agree with TRBD2. V lost 5 bases and J lost 5; bases outside the gene matches: 5. Germline assignment: CDR1 MNHEY and CDR2 SVGAGI. This CDR3 region has 15 residues. CDR3 bases: TGTGCCAGCAGTCACGGGACTAGCGCAACCGGGGAGCTGTTTTTT. Translating it yields CASSHGTSATGELFF.

This clonotype came up many times. CDR3 sequence (DNA): TGCGCCAGCAGCTTGACTAGCGCCTCGCATGAGCAGTTCTTC. It is translated as CASSLTSASHEQFF. This chain links TRBV5-1 with TRBJ2-1, with 7 bases aligning to TRBD2. V shed 1 base and J 8 bases; nucleotides not matched to a gene: 6. The CDR3 contains 14 residues. Germline CDR1 is SGHRS and CDR2 is YFSETQ.

This clonotype occurred many times. V usage is TRBV13 and J usage is TRBJ2-1; 7 bases are shared with TRBD2. The germline V gene has CDR1 PRHDT and CDR2 FYEKMQ (reference sequence). This CDR3 has 13 residues. V shed 8 bases, J shed 10 bases, and the junction held 11 bases outside the gene matches. In nucleotides, the CDR3 is TGTGCCAGCGAGGAGCGGGATGGGAAAGAGCAGTTCTTC. Residues: CASEERDGKEQFF. Complete variable domain (other parts from reference TRBV13 and TRBJ2-1): AAGVIQSPRHLIKEKRETATLKCYPIPRHDTVYWYQQGPGQDPQFLISFYEKMQSDKGSIPDRFSAQQFSDYHSELNMSSLELGDSALYFCASEERDGKEQFFGPGTRLTVL.

This clonotype showed up just a few times. V and J are TRBV12-3 or TRBV12-4 and TRBJ1-2, with no clear D. The CDR3 is 13 residues long. Trimming stripped 1 base from V and 8 bases from J, with 11 bases between. The CDR3 here is CASSLGEHSGYTF. The DNA for the CDR3 is TGTGCCAGCAGTTTAGGGGAACATTCAGGCTACACCTTC.

The V and J genes are TRBV28 and TRBJ2-5; 8 bases align to TRBD1. V trimming: 5 bases; J trimming: 7 bases; junction bases outside the gene matches: 3. The CDR3 runs to 12 residues. Germline V CDR1 and CDR2: MDHEN, SYDVKM. CDR3 loop: CASSQQGGTQYF. The DNA of the CDR3 is TGTGCCAGCAGTCAACAGGGGGGGACCCAGTACTTC.

CDR3 bases: TGTGCCAGCAGCTTAGCTAGAGGCCTTCCTAGGGCAGGGGCAGAGACCCAGTACTTC. Translating it yields CASSLARGLPRAGAETQYF. V and J are TRBV7-6 and TRBJ2-5, with D possibly TRBD1 on 6 matching bases. CDR1 and CDR2 (germline): SGHVS, FNYEAQ. The ends were cut back, 0 bases at V and 4 bases at J, with 24 bases in the middle. The length of the CDR3 is 19 residues. Full variable domain (outside the CDR3, taken from reference TRBV7-6 and TRBJ2-5): GAGVSQSPRYKVTKRGQDVALRCDPISGHVSLYWYRQALGQGPEFLTYFNYEAQQDKSGLPNDRFSAERPEGSISTLTIQRTEQRDSAMYRCASSLARGLPRAGAETQYFGPGTRLLVL.

This clonotype was counted ten times or more. The V call is TRBV14, the J call TRBJ2-5, with D maybe TRBD1 (5 bases). The CDR3 covers 13 residues. Germline CDR1 and CDR2: SGHDN and FVKESK. V lost 3 bases and J 3 bases, leaving 8 bases between the germline ends. This CDR3 is CASSQAGKETQYF. In DNA, the CDR3 is TGTGCCAGCAGCCAGGCAGGGAAAGAGACCCAGTACTTC.

This clonotype was found a few times. The chain is built from TRBV12-3 or TRBV12-4 and TRBJ1-1; no reliable D call. The CDR3 has 11 amino acids. V dropped 4 bases and J dropped 5 bases, with 5 bases sitting between them. The DNA for the CDR3 is TGTGCCAGCAGTTACTCGACTGAAGCTTTCTTT. Translation gives CASSYSTEAFF.

This clonotype was counted ten times or more. The CDR3 sequence: CASSRTLGGSNQPQHF. Written as DNA, the CDR3 is TGTGCCAGCAGCCGGACCCTGGGGGGTAGCAATCAGCCCCAGCATTTT. The chain recombines TRBV2 with TRBJ1-5, with TRBD1 as a possible D gene (5 bases). CDR3 length: 16 amino acids. Germline CDR1 and CDR2: SNHLY and FYNNEI. V was shortened by 6 bases and J by 0 bases, with 15 bases between the two germline ends.

V gene TRBV4-3 combines with J gene TRBJ2-1; D is unclear. CDR1 and CDR2 (germline): LGHNA, YSLEER. The CDR3 length is 16 residues. V was clipped by 0 bases and J by 3 bases, with 12 bases between them. The CDR3 nucleotides read TGCGCCAGCAGCCAAGAAGCTCACTTAGGCTACAATGAGCAGTTCTTC. Translating it yields CASSQEAHLGYNEQFF.

This clonotype occurred many times. The chain joins TRBV5-6 to TRBJ1-5; no firm D call. This CDR3 is built from 16 residues. Germline CDR1 reads SGHDT; CDR2 reads YYEEEE. Trimming took off 1 base at V and 3 bases at J, with 14 bases between the two ends. CDR3 nucleotide sequence: TGTGCCAGCAGCTTGACTAGGGCAGCTCCCAATCAGCCCCAGCATTTT. Its protein product is CASSLTRAAPNQPQHF.

This clonotype was observed a handful of times. This chain uses TRBV12-3 or TRBV12-4 with TRBJ1-1, with 7 bases aligning to TRBD1. The CDR3 length is 12 residues. V was clipped by 7 bases and J by 10 bases; unmatched bases: 9. CDR3 residues: CASTLTGFGAFF. Written as DNA, the CDR3 is TGTGCCAGCACCTTGACAGGGTTTGGAGCTTTCTTT.

The J gene is TRBJ2-7, the V gene TRBV9; 7 nucleotides line up with TRBD2. The CDR3 contains 16 residues. Unmatched junction bases numbered 8, after V lost 0 bases and J lost 2 bases. The germline gives CDR1 SGDLS, CDR2 YYNGEE. In nucleotides, the CDR3 is TGTGCCAGCAGCGTAGAAGGGACTATCAGCACCTACGAGCAGTACTTC. Protein: CASSVEGTISTYEQYF.

This clonotype turned up a few times. The genes are TRBV13 and TRBJ1-2; a possible D gene is TRBD1 (6 bases). Germline CDR1 is PRHDT and CDR2 is FYEKMQ (reference sequence). The V end lost 5 bases, the J end lost 8 bases, and 15 bases lay between the germline ends. The CDR3 has 13 residues. CDR3 loop: CASSQRHQGGYTF. The CDR3 DNA is TGTGCCAGCAGCCAACGACATCAGGGGGGCTACACCTTC.